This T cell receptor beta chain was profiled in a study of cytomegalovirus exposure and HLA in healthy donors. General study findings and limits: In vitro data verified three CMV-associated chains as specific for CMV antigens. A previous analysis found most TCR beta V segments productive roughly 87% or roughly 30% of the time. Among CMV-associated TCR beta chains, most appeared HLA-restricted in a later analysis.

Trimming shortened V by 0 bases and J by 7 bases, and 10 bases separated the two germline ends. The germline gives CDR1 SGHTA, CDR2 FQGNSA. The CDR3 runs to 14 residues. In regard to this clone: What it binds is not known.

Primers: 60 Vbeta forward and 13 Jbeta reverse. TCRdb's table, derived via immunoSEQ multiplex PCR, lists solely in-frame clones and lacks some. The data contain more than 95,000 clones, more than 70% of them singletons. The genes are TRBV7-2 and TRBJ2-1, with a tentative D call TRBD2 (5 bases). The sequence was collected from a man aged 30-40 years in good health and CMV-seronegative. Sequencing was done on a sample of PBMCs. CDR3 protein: CASSLALAPNEQFF. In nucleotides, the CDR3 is TGTGCCAGCAGCTTAGCCCTAGCCCCGAATGAGCAGTTCTTC.